This T cell receptor (beta chain) emerged from a study of cytomegalovirus exposure and HLA in healthy donors. Germline V gene lookup returns CDR1 SGHTA and CDR2 FQGNSA. The CDR3 sequence is 14 residues long. V dropped 1 base and J dropped 2 bases, with 9 bases sitting between them. The PCR was carried out with 60 Vbeta primers and 13 Jbeta primers. The method was immunoSEQ multiplex PCR; TCRdb's version includes in-frame clones alone and lacks a portion of them. The profile shows 140,000 or so clones, under 70% of them singletons. This receptor was obtained from a woman aged 55-75 years in good health and CMV-seronegative. The sample was PBMCs. The V call is TRBV7-2, the J call TRBJ2-7, with D maybe TRBD1 (6 bases). The CDR3 DNA reads TGTGCCAGCAGCTTAGGGGACAACCCCTACGAGCAGTACTTC. It specifies CASSLGDNPYEQYF.